Listed below are T cell receptor beta chains from one sample, sequenced in a study of siplizumab effects on memory and regulatory T cells. Profiled with immunoSEQ multiplex PCR; TCRdb holds only in-frame clones, not every one. The sample has 90,000 to 120,000 clones; more than 85% are singletons. The specimen sequenced was CD4+ T cells sorted from blood. The origin of the receptors is a human donor in good health. Some clones in this sample may be carry-over from other donors' samples. The CDR3 runs from the conserved cysteine through the conserved F or W. A D gene is named only where the DNA matches it firmly. The size field is filled for only some rows; it gives once, few, many or a size class.

clone size	J gene	D gene	V gene	CDR3 protein	CDR3 DNA
-	TRBJ2-1	-	TRBV5-1	CASSFFDRDYNEQFF	TGCGCCAGCAGCTTTTTCGACAGAGATTACAATGAGCAGTTCTTC
-	TRBJ2-2	TRBD1	TRBV7-8	CASSPRGQGQINTGELFF	TGTGCCAGCAGCCCCCGAGGTCAGGGACAGATAAACACCGGGGAGCTGTTTTTT
-	TRBJ2-2	-	TRBV5-4	CASSLLENTGELFF	TGTGCCAGCAGCCTTCTAGAGAACACCGGGGAGCTGTTTTTT
few	TRBJ2-7	-	TRBV19	CASSIGEAYEQYF	TGTGCCAGTAGTATAGGAGAAGCCTACGAGCAGTACTTC
-	TRBJ2-5	TRBD1	TRBV10-1	CASSRGNGETQYF	TGCGCCAGCAGCAGGGGGAATGGAGAGACCCAGTACTTC
-	TRBJ2-3	-	TRBV6-5	CASSLLGSGTDTQYF	TGTGCCAGCAGCCTCCTCGGGAGCGGCACAGATACGCAGTATTTT
-	TRBJ2-7	TRBD2	TRBV7-3	CASSKGLAGVEEQYF	TGTGCCAGCAGCAAAGGACTAGCGGGAGTTGAAGAGCAGTACTTC
-	TRBJ2-7	-	TRBV18	CASSLTDPSYEQYF	TGTGCCAGCTCACTGACAGACCCTTCCTACGAGCAGTACTTC
-	TRBJ2-4	-	TRBV5-4	CASTLDMAKNIQYF	TGTGCCAGCACTTTGGACATGGCCAAAAACATTCAGTACTTC
-	TRBJ2-5	-	TRBV6-5	CASAQGRETQYF	TGTGCCAGCGCTCAGGGTCGGGAGACCCAGTACTTC
few	TRBJ2-2	TRBD2	TRBV12-5	CASGLGASGSNTGELFF	TGTGCTAGTGGTTTGGGGGCTAGCGGGTCGAACACCGGGGAGCTGTTTTTT
-	TRBJ2-1	TRBD2	TRBV11-2	CASSNSGRARNEQFF	TGTGCCAGCAGCAACAGCGGGAGGGCCAGGAATGAGCAGTTCTTC
-	TRBJ2-1	-	TRBV5-1	CASSSINQNEQFF	TGCGCCAGCAGCTCCATAAATCAGAATGAGCAGTTCTTC
-	TRBJ2-1	TRBD2	TRBV5-1	CASSGTSGYNEQFF	TGCGCCAGCAGCGGGACTAGCGGGTACAATGAGCAGTTCTTC
-	TRBJ2-5	TRBD2	TRBV28	CASRTTGGSETQYF	TGTGCCAGCAGGACTACGGGGGGATCAGAGACCCAGTACTTC
-	TRBJ2-7	TRBD2	TRBV14	CASSQDYLSGRKTYEQYF	TGTGCCAGCAGCCAAGACTACCTTAGCGGGAGGAAGACCTACGAGCAGTACTTC
-	TRBJ1-4	-	TRBV5-5	CASSLAFSSDNEKLFF	TGTGCCAGCAGCTTGGCCTTCAGCTCTGATAATGAAAAACTGTTTTTT
-	TRBJ2-6	TRBD1	TRBV7-9	CASSLVDRVSAGANVLTF	TGTGCCAGCAGCTTAGTCGACAGGGTATCGGCTGGGGCCAACGTCCTGACTTTC
-	TRBJ1-3	-	TRBV19	CASSYDSQGNTIYF	TGTGCCAGTAGTTATGACAGCCAGGGAAACACCATATATTTT
-	TRBJ1-2	-	TRBV21-1	CASGDSPLYGYTF	TGTGCCAGCGGAGACTCCCCACTCTATGGCTACACCTTC
-	TRBJ2-2	TRBD2	TRBV5-1	CASSLMAGDTGELFF	TGCGCCAGCAGCTTGATGGCGGGGGACACCGGGGAGCTGTTTTTT
-	TRBJ2-7	TRBD2	TRBV7-3	CASSLIKAGALIYEQYF	TGTGCCAGCAGCTTAATTAAAGCGGGAGCCTTAATCTACGAGCAGTACTTC
-	TRBJ1-1	-	TRBV30	CAWSVGGNTEAFF	TGTGCCTGGAGTGTAGGGGGTAACACTGAAGCTTTCTTT
-	TRBJ1-1	-	TRBV10-3	CAISESLGQNTEAFF	TGTGCCATCAGTGAAAGTCTGGGTCAGAACACTGAAGCTTTCTTT
-	TRBJ1-5	TRBD1	TRBV18	CASSETGDQPQHF	TGTGCCAGCTCAGAAACAGGGGATCAGCCCCAGCATTTT
-	TRBJ1-5	-	TRBV5-1	CASSLEGANQPQHF	TGCGCCAGCAGCTTGGAAGGGGCCAATCAGCCCCAGCATTTT
-	TRBJ1-2	-	TRBV2	CASSERGGYTF	TGTGCCAGCAGTGAAAGGGGAGGCTACACCTTC
-	TRBJ2-1	TRBD2	TRBV5-1	CASSDTSGRSYNEQFF	TGCGCCAGCAGCGATACTAGCGGGAGGTCCTACAATGAGCAGTTCTTC
-	TRBJ2-2	TRBD2	TRBV5-1	CASSLVLAGGAGELFF	TGCGCCAGCAGCTTGGTCCTAGCGGGTGGTGCCGGGGAGCTGTTTTTT
-	TRBJ2-2	-	TRBV5-1	CASSSGFNTGELFF	TGCGCCAGCAGTAGCGGTTTTAACACCGGGGAGCTGTTTTTT
few	TRBJ1-1	-	TRBV5-1	CASSDQQSTEAFF	TGCGCCAGCAGCGACCAACAGAGCACTGAAGCTTTCTTT
-	TRBJ2-2	-	TRBV7-9	CASSLKTANTGELFF	TGTGCCAGCAGCTTAAAAACGGCGAACACCGGGGAGCTGTTTTTT
-	TRBJ2-7	-	TRBV25-1	CASSESTAGEQYF	TGTGCCAGCAGTGAATCAACGGCCGGGGAGCAGTACTTC
once	TRBJ2-5	TRBD1	TRBV5-6	CASRAERQGTVETQYF	TGTGCCAGCAGGGCCGAGAGACAGGGTACGGTAGAGACCCAGTACTTC
-	TRBJ2-1	TRBD2	TRBV10-2	CASSDPNPSGTRSYDLLKQFF	TGCGCCAGCAGTGACCCAAACCCTAGCGGGACTCGTTCCTACGACTTACTAAAGCAGTTCTTC
-	TRBJ2-1	-	TRBV28	CASIIGGAPTDNEQFF	TGTGCCAGCATCATAGGAGGGGCACCAACCGACAATGAGCAGTTCTTC
-	TRBJ2-1	-	TRBV6-1	CASSEAGLGRPQFF	TGTGCCAGCAGTGAAGCGGGCCTTGGGCGTCCGCAGTTCTTC
once	TRBJ1-2	-	TRBV6-1	CASSESGAGGGYTF	TGTGCCAGCAGTGAATCAGGGGCCGGGGGTGGCTACACCTTC
-	TRBJ2-3	TRBD2	TRBV19	CASSFSGNTDTQYF	TGTGCCAGTAGTTTTAGCGGGAACACAGATACGCAGTATTTT
-	TRBJ1-1	TRBD1	TRBV18	CASSLGTGGAGTEAFF	TGTGCCAGCTCACTAGGGACAGGGGGCGCCGGCACTGAAGCTTTCTTT
-	TRBJ2-7	-	TRBV5-6	CASSGGSGPRYEQYF	TGTGCCAGCAGCGGGGGCTCGGGGCCCCGCTACGAGCAGTACTTC
once	TRBJ1-1	-	TRBV15	CATSRGWWSGTEAFF	TGTGCCACCAGCAGAGGGTGGTGGTCCGGCACTGAAGCTTTCTTT
-	TRBJ2-2	TRBD2	TRBV7-6	CASSFNLAGNTGELFF	TGTGCCAGCAGCTTTAACCTAGCGGGGAACACCGGGGAGCTGTTTTTT
-	TRBJ1-5	-	TRBV19	CASSRQTSSNQPQHF	TGTGCCAGTAGTAGACAGACAAGCAGCAATCAGCCCCAGCATTTT
-	TRBJ2-2	-	TRBV7-3	CASRGGSGELFF	TGTGCCAGCAGGGGCGGGTCTGGGGAGCTGTTTTTT
-	TRBJ2-7	-	TRBV5-1	CASSRTGLGEQYF	TGCGCCAGCAGCCGAACAGGGTTGGGGGAGCAGTACTTC
-	TRBJ1-1	TRBD1	TRBV28	CASTPGQGGGTEAFF	TGTGCCAGCACTCCGGGACAGGGGGGTGGCACTGAAGCTTTCTTT
-	TRBJ2-6	-	TRBV7-2	CASSVGAGANVLTF	TGTGCCAGCAGCGTGGGGGCAGGGGCCAACGTCCTGACTTTC
-	TRBJ2-5	-	TRBV18	CASSPPGTEETQYF	TGTGCCAGCTCACCACCGGGGACCGAGGAGACCCAGTACTTC
-	TRBJ2-3	TRBD2	TRBV29-1	CSYPSGGRQPTDTQYF	TGCAGTTATCCCTCAGGCGGGAGACAACCCACAGATACGCAGTATTTT
-	TRBJ2-2	-	TRBV19	CASTPGAGRDTGELFF	TGTGCCAGTACCCCCGGGGCGGGACGGGACACCGGGGAGCTGTTTTTT
-	TRBJ2-1	TRBD2	TRBV9	CASSVDLAGASYNEQFF	TGTGCCAGCAGCGTAGACCTAGCGGGGGCCTCCTACAATGAGCAGTTCTTC